These T cell receptor beta chains were read from a single sample in a study of T cells in Graves' hyperthyroidism and ophthalmopathy. A single record per CDR3 protein comes from TCRdb applying MiXCR to the multiplex PCR reads. The table shows approximately 520,000 distinct CDR3 sequences, with approximately 25% occurring only once. Sequences were obtained from blood. These receptors were taken from a woman aged 25 to 39 with Graves' ophthalmopathy. The conserved cysteine and the conserved F or W are not part of the CDR3 here. A D gene is named only where the DNA matches it firmly.

v_call: TRBV20-1; j_call: TRBJ2-7; d_call: TRBD2; cdr3_aa: SARGLAGEQY
v_call: TRBV5-6; j_call: TRBJ1-5; d_call: .; cdr3_aa: ASSFRGVGNQPQH
v_call: TRBV6-5; j_call: TRBJ1-2; d_call: TRBD1; cdr3_aa: ASSYPGQAIST
v_call: TRBV3-1; j_call: TRBJ2-5; d_call: .; cdr3_aa: ASSQVGSVGSFLETQY
v_call: TRBV6-1; j_call: TRBJ1-6; d_call: .; cdr3_aa: ASSDPFSYNSPLH
v_call: TRBV20-1; j_call: TRBJ2-7; d_call: .; cdr3_aa: SAKRDLRDEQY
v_call: TRBV15; j_call: TRBJ1-1; d_call: TRBD1; cdr3_aa: ATSSRTGTEAF
v_call: TRBV29-1; j_call: TRBJ2-5; d_call: TRBD2; cdr3_aa: SVEETSGGLARTQY
v_call: TRBV6-5; j_call: TRBJ1-1; d_call: .; cdr3_aa: ASIGEMYEAF
v_call: TRBV5-5; j_call: TRBJ1-2; d_call: TRBD1; cdr3_aa: ASSWGTGLEGYT
v_call: TRBV28; j_call: TRBJ2-7; d_call: TRBD1; cdr3_aa: ASRPGTGGDGQY
v_call: TRBV11-1; j_call: TRBJ2-7; d_call: TRBD1; cdr3_aa: ASSPGAGGRYEQY
v_call: TRBV12-3/TRBV12-4; j_call: TRBJ2-5; d_call: TRBD2; cdr3_aa: ASSPGLAGAPGETQY
v_call: TRBV6-5; j_call: TRBJ1-5; d_call: .; cdr3_aa: ASSSAQGDQPQH
v_call: TRBV6-5; j_call: TRBJ2-5; d_call: TRBD1; cdr3_aa: ASSYSPPTGAWGETQY
v_call: TRBV29-1; j_call: TRBJ1-1; d_call: .; cdr3_aa: SVEGSGAYTEAF